This paragraph reports one T cell receptor (beta chain). The sample belongs to a study of blood T cell repertoires in COVID-19. The overall study: Whether acute or convalescent, the COVID-19 samples came from the United States, Italy and Spain. T cells, B-cell-depleted T cells, or PBMCs supplied cDNA or gDNA.

Original data processing: The authors estimated nucleated cell counts from reference gene primer amplification. Clones were read by immunoSEQ multiplex PCR, and TCRdb kept only the in-frame ones, dropping some. V, J and clone size reflect that table, while D and trimming were determined from the DNA. The sample lists about 82,000 clones, just under 85% seen once, with 15% to 20% in the top ten. The germline gives CDR1 SGHRS, CDR2 YFSETQ. Trimming took off 5 bases at V and 2 bases at J, with 19 bases between the two ends. The CDR3 spans 16 residues. Sequences were obtained from peripheral blood. The rearrangement links TRBV5-1 to TRBJ1-2; D unclear. The TCR originated in a man older than 75 with active or convalescent COVID-19. Here the CDR3 reads CASSYSGGSPNYGYTF. The DNA of the CDR3 is TGCGCCAGCAGTTATTCGGGAGGTTCACCCAACTATGGCTACACCTTC.